Presented here are 18 T cell receptor beta chains from one specimen sequenced in a study of blood T cell repertoires in COVID-19. Measured with immunoSEQ multiplex PCR; TCRdb has only the in-frame clones, and not every one. Of 150,000 to 200,000 clones detected, about 88% appear once; the ten largest clones hold almost 1%. The sequenced material came from peripheral blood. All receptors come from a young man with acute or convalescent COVID-19.

This CDR3 is CASSLTPRGTENSPLHF. The CDR3 DNA follows: TGTGCCAGCAGCTTAACCCCCCGGGGAACAGAGAATTCACCCCTCCACTTT. The rearrangement joins TRBV7-3 to TRBJ1-6; D is unclear. Germline values: CDR1 SGHTA, CDR2 FQGTGA. The V end was cut by 0 bases, the J end by 7 bases, with 16 bases between. The CDR3 totals 17 residues.

In its sample, this clone was seen a few times. The chain combines TRBV19 with TRBJ1-1; tentative D call: TRBD1 (6 bases). The V gene's germline CDR1 is LNHDA and CDR2 SQIVND (reference sequence). V dropped 7 bases and J dropped 5 bases, with 17 bases sitting between them. The CDR3 has 14 amino acids. The CDR3 spells CASIPVHRATEAFF. CDR3 coding DNA: TGTGCCAGTATCCCGGTTCACAGGGCGACTGAAGCTTTCTTT.

This clone was seen just once. The chain has TRBV6-5 and TRBJ2-2; a weak D match, TRBD1 (5 bases). CDR1 MNHEY and CDR2 SVGAGI come from the germline V gene. V was pared by 8 bases and J by 7 bases, with 17 bases between. This CDR3 has 14 amino acids. CDR3 sequence reads: CASSLRQGGGELFF. In nucleotides, the CDR3 is TGTGCCAGCTCTCTACGGCAGGGCGGCGGGGAGCTGTTTTTT.

J is TRBJ2-7 and V is TRBV6-1; a possible D gene is TRBD2 (5 bases). This CDR3 has 11 residues. Germline loops: CDR1 MNHNS, CDR2 SASEGT. Trimming pared 2 bases from V and 6 bases from J, leaving 5 bases between. The chain's CDR3 is CASSERGEQYF. DNA of the CDR3: TGTGCCAGCAGTGAACGGGGCGAGCAGTACTTC.

The V gene is TRBV5-4, the J gene TRBJ2-2; TRBD1 agrees at 7 bases. The ends lost 4 bases at V and 3 bases at J; junction bases unmatched: 9. CDR3 length: 16 residues. Germline-derived CDR1 and CDR2 are SGHNT and YYREEE (reference sequence). CDR3 sequence: CASSPQGGVYTGELFF. In nucleotides, the CDR3 is TGTGCCAGCAGCCCGCAAGGGGGCGTTTACACCGGGGAGCTGTTTTTT.

The chain links TRBV4-2 to TRBJ2-7; 8 bases are a match to TRBD1. J was trimmed by 4 bases and V by 0 bases; bases with no gene match: 5. CDR1 and CDR2 from the germline V gene are LGHNA and YNFKEQ. The CDR3 is made up of 15 amino acids. The CDR3 is CASSQDLQGVYEQYF. Written as DNA, the CDR3 is TGTGCCAGCAGCCAAGATCTACAGGGGGTTTACGAGCAGTACTTC.

The chain is built from TRBV24-1 and TRBJ2-2; 8 bases line up with TRBD1. The CDR3 runs to 17 residues. The V and J ends lost 4 bases and 1 base, in that order; junction bases with no gene match: 7. CDR1 and CDR2 (germline): KGHDR, SFDVKD. In DNA, the CDR3 is TGTGCCACCAGTGACTCGCAGGGGGCCCTGAACACCGGGGAGCTGTTTTTT. Its translation: CATSDSQGALNTGELFF.

The rearrangement links TRBV18 to TRBJ2-1, with 9 bases that match TRBD2. Germline V lookup: CDR1 KGHSH, CDR2 LQKENI. The CDR3 runs to 15 residues. Trimming cost V 2 bases and J 6 bases; bases outside gene matches: 5. CDR3 coding DNA: TGTGCCAGCTCACCATTAGCGGGGGTAGCCAATGAGCAGTTCTTC. Protein: CASSPLAGVANEQFF. The entire variable domain, with the rest obtained from reference TRBV18 and TRBJ2-1, is as follows: NAGVMQNPRHLVRRRGQEARLRCSPMKGHSHVYWYRQLPEEGLKFMVYLQKENIIDESGMPKERFSAEFPKEGPSILRIQQVVRGDSAAYFCASSPLAGVANEQFFGPGTRLTVL.

J is TRBJ2-7 and V is TRBV10-2, with D possibly TRBD1 on 5 matching bases. Looked up from germline, CDR1 is WSHSY and CDR2 is SAAADI. This CDR3 is 15 amino acids long. V lost 3 bases and J lost 5, with 17 bases in between. The CDR3 region is CASSEGAGSMHEQYF. CDR3 nucleotide sequence: TGCGCCAGCAGTGAAGGGGCAGGGTCCATGCACGAGCAGTACTTC.

The CDR3 DNA is TGCGCCAGCAGCTTGGAGGCTTTGGCAGGGGGCACTGAAGCTTTCTTT. As protein: CASSLEALAGGTEAFF. V and J are TRBV5-1 and TRBJ1-1; TRBD1 aligns across 7 bases. Germline CDR1 reads SGHRS; CDR2 reads YFSETQ. The CDR3 length is 16 residues. V lost 0 bases, J lost 4 bases, and 9 bases stayed unmatched.

CDR3 in amino acids: CASEERDRGNYGYTF. For the CDR3, the DNA is TGTGCCAGCGAAGAACGTGACAGGGGAAACTATGGCTACACCTTC. The chain employs TRBV6-5 and TRBJ1-2; 8 nucleotides line up with TRBD1. This CDR3 has 15 amino acids. V dropped 8 bases and J dropped 2; count of bases not matched to a gene: 10. Looked up from germline, CDR1 is MNHEY and CDR2 is SVGAGI.

The gene calls are TRBV7-9 and TRBJ1-3; a weak D match, TRBD1 (6 bases). Germline V gene sequence: CDR1 SEHNR, CDR2 FQNEAQ (reference sequence). CDR3 length equals 15 residues. V lost 1 base, J lost 1 base, and 8 bases lay in between. CDR3 region: CASSLVGTSGNTIYF. CDR3 coding DNA: TGTGCCAGCAGCTTAGTCGGGACATCTGGAAACACCATATATTTT. The variable domain in full, completed from reference TRBV7-9 and TRBJ1-3, reads DTGVSQNPRHKITKRGQNVTFRCDPISEHNRLYWYRQTLGQGPEFLTYFQNEAQLEKSRLLSDRFSAERPKGSFSTLEIQRTEQGDSAMYLCASSLVGTSGNTIYFGEGSWLTVV.

This clone has only a few counts. This chain connects TRBV7-9 to TRBJ2-7; D unclear. Trimming removed 5 bases at V and 3 bases at J, with 20 bases between. Germline V gives CDR1 SEHNR, CDR2 FQNEAQ (reference sequence). The CDR3 spans 16 residues. The DNA of the CDR3 is TGTGCCAGCAGCCCCCTGCGAGCCGGTGAATACTACGAGCAGTACTTC. It encodes CASSPLRAGEYYEQYF.

The gene calls are TRBV14 and TRBJ1-3; 7 bases map to TRBD1. The CDR3 covers 17 residues. With 4 bases clipped from V and 0 bases from J, the junction kept 9 bases outside the gene matches. Germline values: CDR1 SGHDN, CDR2 FVKESK. As DNA, the CDR3 is TGTGCCAGCAGCCTCCGGGACAGCGTCGTCTCTGGAAACACCATATATTTT. Translated: CASSLRDSVVSGNTIYF.

The rearrangement uses TRBV30 and TRBJ1-5; no clear D. V lost 0 bases to trimming and J lost 6 bases, with 12 bases between them. CDR3 length: 14 residues. Germline CDR1 GTSNPN, CDR2 SVGIG (reference sequence). This chain's CDR3 is CAWSVGLTRQPQHF. The CDR3 nucleotides read TGTGCCTGGAGTGTCGGTCTAACCCGTCAGCCCCAGCATTTT.

The genes are TRBV6-5 and TRBJ2-5, with D possibly TRBD1 on 5 matching bases. The CDR3 is made up of 14 amino acids. The germline V gene encodes CDR1 MNHEY and CDR2 SVGAGI. Trimming pared 8 bases from V and 1 base from J, leaving 14 bases between. CDR3 residues: CASSKTVIQETQYF. The DNA of the CDR3 is TGTGCCAGCTCAAAGACAGTGATCCAAGAGACCCAGTACTTC.

This clone has just a few counts. The chain carries TRBV4-2 and TRBJ2-7, with D possibly TRBD2 on 6 matching bases. The V end was cut by 1 base, the J end by 0 bases, with 13 bases between. Looked up from germline, CDR1 is LGHNA and CDR2 is YNFKEQ. The CDR3 extends over 16 amino acids. The CDR3 coding sequence is TGTGCCAGCAGCCAAGCTTCGGGGACTCCCTCCTACGAGCAGTACTTC. The encoded protein is CASSQASGTPSYEQYF.

This rearrangement joins TRBV4-2 to TRBJ1-2; the D is unclear. This CDR3 is built from 15 residues. In germline, CDR1 is LGHNA, CDR2 YNFKEQ. V was pared by 0 bases and J by 6 bases, with 14 bases between. The CDR3 DNA is TGTGCCAGCAGCCAAGATCGGAACGTTGGGCATGGCTACACCTTC. This sequence encodes CASSQDRNVGHGYTF.